This TCR beta chain was retrieved from a study of brain metastases from non-small cell lung cancer. Sequenced by immunoSEQ multiplex PCR; TCRdb stores in-frame clones only, minus some. The repertoire has about 3,100 clones, approximately 81% of them found once; the top ten carry about 9.8%. There are 17 residues in the CDR3. Germline CDR1 reads MNHEY; CDR2 reads SVGEGT. The germline V and J ends were trimmed by 1 base and 5 bases, with 20 bases remaining between them. The chain is built from TRBV6-2 or TRBV6-3 and TRBJ1-1; D is perhaps TRBD1 (5 bases). The TCR originated in a donor at least 40 years old with non-small cell lung cancer. The sample was tissue from a brain metastasis. The CDR3 region is CASSYYLREGRGTEAFF. CDR3 DNA sequence: TGTGCCAGCAGTTACTATTTGAGAGAGGGGCGAGGAACTGAAGCTTTCTTT.